The 4 T cell receptor beta chains in this list originate from one sample, sequenced in a study of blood T cell repertoires in COVID-19. Data came from immunoSEQ multiplex PCR; TCRdb stores just in-frame clones and leaves some out. Seen here are some 49,000 clones, around 82% observed once, and the top ten hold roughly 3%. Sequencing was carried out using peripheral blood. These receptors were obtained from a woman aged 55 to 70 with acute or convalescent COVID-19.

In its sample, this clone was seen once. The chain recombines TRBV6-5 with TRBJ2-7; 8 bases align to TRBD2. This CDR3 region has 15 residues. Per germline, CDR1 MNHEY and CDR2 SVGAGI. The V segment lost 0 bases and the J segment 3 bases; nucleotides outside the gene matches: 4. CDR3 sequence reads: CASSYSAGGLYEQYF. Here the CDR3 DNA reads TGTGCCAGCAGTTACTCTGCGGGAGGACTCTACGAGCAGTACTTC.

This clone is a singleton in its sample. This chain connects TRBV27 to TRBJ1-3; the D is unclear. Trimming left V 5 bases short and J 0 bases short, with 14 bases between. From germline, CDR1 is MNHEY and CDR2 SMNVEV (reference sequence). CDR3 length equals 16 residues. The CDR3 nucleotides are TGTGCCAGCAGTCCTCGGAGCCCATACTCTGGAAACACCATATATTTT. The encoded protein is CASSPRSPYSGNTIYF.

The chain recombines TRBV6-5 with TRBJ1-4, with TRBD1 as a possible D gene (5 bases). The CDR3 is 14 amino acids. The ends were cut back, 10 bases at V and 2 bases at J, with 14 bases in the middle. Germline lookup yields CDR1 MNHEY and CDR2 SVGAGI. For the CDR3, the DNA is TGTGCCACCACAACAGGCTGGACTAATGAAAAACTGTTTTTT. Amino acid sequence: CATTTGWTNEKLFF.

The gene calls are TRBV24-1 and TRBJ2-3; 7 bases agree with TRBD1. The CDR3 is made up of 16 amino acids. CDR1 is KGHDR and CDR2 is SFDVKD in the germline V gene. V lost 1 base to trimming and J lost 3 bases; unmatched junction nucleotides: 6. CDR3 loop: CATSDFKGAKTDTQYF. The CDR3 DNA reads as TGTGCCACCAGTGATTTTAAGGGGGCGAAGACAGATACGCAGTATTTT.